This entry lists 7 T cell receptor beta chains sequenced from one sample in a study of siplizumab effects on memory and regulatory T cells. The method was immunoSEQ multiplex PCR; TCRdb's version includes in-frame clones alone and lacks a portion of them. The table lists fewer than 100,000 clones, about 94% of them singletons. Sequenced input: non-Treg CD4+ T cells sorted from blood. The receptors originated from a human donor in good health.

The chain uses TRBV18 and TRBJ1-1, with a weak D call TRBD1 (5 bases). This CDR3 comprises 12 residues. CDR1 KGHSH and CDR2 LQKENI come from the germline V gene. Trimming removed 5 bases at V and 5 bases at J, with 9 bases between. The CDR3 region is CASSARVTEAFF. CDR3 DNA: TGTGCCAGCTCAGCCAGGGTAACTGAAGCTTTCTTT. Full variable domain (rest looked up from reference TRBV18 and TRBJ1-1): NAGVMQNPRHLVRRRGQEARLRCSPMKGHSHVYWYRQLPEEGLKFMVYLQKENIIDESGMPKERFSAEFPKEGPSILRIQQVVRGDSAAYFCASSARVTEAFFGQGTRLTVV.

The chain links TRBV18 to TRBJ2-7, with 8 bases lining up with TRBD1. The length of the CDR3 is 15 residues. Looked up from germline, CDR1 is KGHSH and CDR2 is LQKENI. V lost 2 bases, J lost 2 bases, and 5 bases stayed unmatched. The CDR3 sequence: CASSPGQGRAYEQYF. CDR3 nucleotides: TGTGCCAGCTCACCAGGACAGGGACGTGCCTACGAGCAGTACTTC. Full variable domain (remainder filled in from reference TRBV18 and TRBJ2-7): NAGVMQNPRHLVRRRGQEARLRCSPMKGHSHVYWYRQLPEEGLKFMVYLQKENIIDESGMPKERFSAEFPKEGPSILRIQQVVRGDSAAYFCASSPGQGRAYEQYFGPGTRLTVT.

The gene calls are TRBV7-2 and TRBJ2-2; D unclear. V was pared by 1 base and J by 4 bases, with 4 bases between. The CDR3 is 13 amino acids. The V gene's germline CDR1 is SGHTA and CDR2 FQGNSA. The CDR3 loop reads CASSLVSTGELFF. CDR3 nucleotides: TGTGCCAGCAGCTTAGTGTCCACCGGGGAGCTGTTTTTT.

The chain joins TRBV4-2 to TRBJ2-3; D is perhaps TRBD1 (6 bases). Deletions cut 0 bases from V and 5 bases from J, with 18 bases between. CDR3 size: 17 residues. The germline V gene has CDR1 LGHNA and CDR2 YNFKEQ. CDR3 residues: CASSQEWATGPGDTQYF. DNA of the CDR3: TGTGCCAGCAGCCAAGAATGGGCCACAGGGCCAGGAGATACGCAGTATTTT.

The J gene is TRBJ2-7, the V gene TRBV6-5, with 11 bases that match TRBD2. Germline V gives CDR1 MNHEY, CDR2 SVGAGI. This CDR3 is built from 15 residues. Germline trimming cut 6 bases from V and 4 bases from J; bases unmatched to any gene: 8. In nucleotides, the CDR3 is TGTGCCAGCAGAAAAGACATAGCGGGGGGGTACGAGCAGTACTTC. It specifies CASRKDIAGGYEQYF.

This chain connects TRBV4-1 to TRBJ2-1, with 9 bases lining up with TRBD1. Germline values: CDR1 MGHRA, CDR2 YSYEKL. The junction had 12 bases not matched to a gene; V was cut back by 3 bases and J by 3 bases. CDR3 size: 18 residues. The CDR3 spells CASSHRRGQGPNYNEQFF. The CDR3 nucleotides read TGCGCCAGCAGCCATCGAAGAGGACAGGGGCCTAACTACAATGAGCAGTTCTTC.

This clone was seen just once. The chain has TRBV10-3 and TRBJ2-7; 11 bases map to TRBD2. Germline CDR1 and CDR2: ENHRY and SYGVKD. V dropped 6 bases and J dropped 6; count of bases not matched to a gene: 7. The length of the CDR3 is 14 residues. The CDR3 loop reads CAISTSGSLTEQYF. CDR3 coding DNA: TGTGCCATCAGCACTAGCGGGAGCCTGACCGAGCAGTACTTC.